This T cell receptor beta chain was identified in a study of blood T cell repertoires in COVID-19. Study-wide context: Specimens from acute and convalescent COVID-19 originated in the United States, Italy and Spain. PBMCs, B-cell-depleted T cells, or T cells provided the cDNA or gDNA that made up the material.

CDR3 length equals 14 residues. V lost 8 bases and J lost 10; bases outside the gene matches: 17. Germline V gives CDR1 SQVTM, CDR2 ANQGSEA. Method: immunoSEQ multiplex PCR; TCRdb's copy keeps in-frame clones and lacks some. Here the sample spans 90,000 to 150,000 clones, about 86% being singletons. The specimen sequenced was peripheral blood. The sequence was obtained from a woman between 50 and 59 years old with acute or convalescent COVID-19. The J gene is TRBJ2-1, the V gene TRBV29-1; 7 bases align to TRBD2. Here the CDR3 DNA reads TGCAGCCTCGGCGGGAGAGGCGGGGACGGGGAGCAGTTCTTC. Translating it yields CSLGGRGGDGEQFF.